The sequence of this TCR beta chain was determined in a study of PD-1 blockade in classical Hodgkin lymphoma. Trimming took off 3 bases at V and 5 bases at J, with 21 bases between the two ends. This CDR3 contains 17 residues. Germline V gene lookup returns CDR1 SGHAT and CDR2 FQNNGV. Findings of the study overall: Later analyses included only patients treated at least 1 year post-ASCT. TCR diversity rose significantly by C4D1 in CD4+ but not CD8+ cells. Prior therapy or disease activity may underlie the repertoire differences, whose causes remain undefined.

Assay used: immunoSEQ multiplex PCR; TCRdb lists only in-frame clones, some missing. Of some 4,500 clones in the sample, roughly 71% were seen once. In the case of this clone: The antigen remains unidentified.

This sample's time point: cycle 4 day 1 (C4D1), after 6 weeks of nivolumab. Exposure to brentuximab vedotin varied, and each patient had relapsed following autologous stem cell transplantation. The source is a human donor with classical Hodgkin lymphoma. The chain combines TRBV11-2 with TRBJ2-3; tentative D call: TRBD1 (6 bases). The source material was peripheral blood mononuclear cells (PBMCs), sampled before the fourth cycle of nivolumab. CDR3 coding DNA: TGTGCCAGCAGCTTCGTCGTTAGGGGGAGCGGACAAGATACGCAGTATTTT. It encodes CASSFVVRGSGQDTQYF.